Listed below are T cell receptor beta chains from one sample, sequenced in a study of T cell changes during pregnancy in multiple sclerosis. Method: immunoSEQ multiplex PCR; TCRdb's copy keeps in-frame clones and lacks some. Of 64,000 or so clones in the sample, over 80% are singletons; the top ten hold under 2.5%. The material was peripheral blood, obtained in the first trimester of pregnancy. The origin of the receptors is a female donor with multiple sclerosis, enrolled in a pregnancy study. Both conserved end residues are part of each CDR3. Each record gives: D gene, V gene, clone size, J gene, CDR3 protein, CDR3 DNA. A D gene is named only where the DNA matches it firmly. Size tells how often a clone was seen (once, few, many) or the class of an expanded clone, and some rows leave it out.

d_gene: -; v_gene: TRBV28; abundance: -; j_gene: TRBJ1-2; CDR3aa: CASSFNEHYGYTF; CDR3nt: TGTGCCAGCAGTTTCAACGAGCACTATGGCTACACCTTC
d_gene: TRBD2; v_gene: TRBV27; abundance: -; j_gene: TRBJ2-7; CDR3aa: CASSPSGSGSREQYF; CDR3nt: TGTGCCAGCAGTCCCTCGGGGAGCGGGAGTAGGGAGCAGTACTTC
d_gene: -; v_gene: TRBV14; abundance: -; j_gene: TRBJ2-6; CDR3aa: CASKYSGANVLTF; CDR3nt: TGTGCCAGCAAATACTCTGGGGCCAACGTCCTGACTTTC
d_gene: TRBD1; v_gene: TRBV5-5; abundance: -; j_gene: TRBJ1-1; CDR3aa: CASSFGLTGGTEAFF; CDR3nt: TGTGCCAGCAGCTTTGGGCTTACAGGGGGCACTGAAGCTTTCTTT
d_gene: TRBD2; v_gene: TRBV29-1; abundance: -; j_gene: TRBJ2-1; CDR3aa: CSVEDRRLAGGREYEQFF; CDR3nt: TGCAGCGTTGAAGATAGACGTCTAGCGGGGGGCAGGGAGTATGAGCAGTTCTTC
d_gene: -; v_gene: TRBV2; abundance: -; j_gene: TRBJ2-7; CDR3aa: CASSENLGGYEQYF; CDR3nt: TGTGCCAGCAGTGAAAATCTTGGCGGCTACGAGCAGTACTTC
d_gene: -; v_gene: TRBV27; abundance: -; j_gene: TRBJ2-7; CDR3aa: CASSFGSPYEQYF; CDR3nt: TGTGCCAGCAGTTTCGGGTCTCCCTACGAGCAGTACTTC
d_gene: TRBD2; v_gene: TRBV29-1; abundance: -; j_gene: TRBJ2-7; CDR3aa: CSVEAASGNYEQYF; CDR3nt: TGCAGCGTTGAAGCTGCTAGCGGGAACTACGAGCAGTACTTC
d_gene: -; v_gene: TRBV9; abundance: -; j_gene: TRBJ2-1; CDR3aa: CASSVGRTAVSEQFF; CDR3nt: TGTGCCAGCAGCGTAGGAAGGACAGCGGTGAGTGAGCAGTTCTTC
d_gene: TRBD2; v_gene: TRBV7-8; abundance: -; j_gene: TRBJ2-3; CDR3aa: CASAAFSGIGDTQYF; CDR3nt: TGTGCCAGCGCGGCCTTTAGCGGGATCGGAGATACGCAGTATTTT
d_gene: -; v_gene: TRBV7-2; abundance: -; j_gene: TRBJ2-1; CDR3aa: CASSWGDSYNEQFF; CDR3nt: TGTGCCAGCAGCTGGGGGGACAGTTACAATGAGCAGTTCTTC
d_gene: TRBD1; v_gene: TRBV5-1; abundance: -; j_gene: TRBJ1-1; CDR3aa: CASSSLRQGPEAFF; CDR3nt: TGCGCCAGCAGCTCCCTACGACAGGGCCCTGAAGCTTTCTTT
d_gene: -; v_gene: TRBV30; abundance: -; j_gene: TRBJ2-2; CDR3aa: CAWSVQGPGELFF; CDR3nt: TGTGCCTGGAGTGTACAGGGTCCCGGGGAGCTGTTTTTT
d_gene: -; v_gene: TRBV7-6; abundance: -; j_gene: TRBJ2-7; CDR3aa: CASSLGPGTPSYEQYF; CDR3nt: TGTGCCAGCAGCTTAGGGCCCGGGACACCGTCCTACGAGCAGTACTTC
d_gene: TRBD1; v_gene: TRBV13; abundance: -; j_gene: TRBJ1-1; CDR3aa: CASSSHEQGAEAFF; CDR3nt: TGTGCCAGCAGCTCGCACGAACAGGGGGCAGAAGCTTTCTTT
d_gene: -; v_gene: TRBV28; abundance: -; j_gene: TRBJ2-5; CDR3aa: CAFAAWGHRDRGETQYF; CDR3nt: TGTGCCTTCGCGGCGTGGGGTCACAGGGATCGGGGAGAGACCCAGTACTTC
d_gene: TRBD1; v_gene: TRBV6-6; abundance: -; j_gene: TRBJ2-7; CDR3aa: CASSRTGTGHEQYF; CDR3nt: TGTGCCAGCAGTCGTACCGGGACAGGGCATGAGCAGTACTTC
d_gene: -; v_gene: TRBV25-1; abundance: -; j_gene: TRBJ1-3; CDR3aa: CASSEWGAGNTIYF; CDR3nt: TGTGCCAGCAGTGAATGGGGGGCTGGAAACACCATATATTTT
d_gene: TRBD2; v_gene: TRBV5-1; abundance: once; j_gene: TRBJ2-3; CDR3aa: CASSFGAGGPGDTQYF; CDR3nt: TGCGCCAGCAGCTTCGGGGCGGGAGGGCCGGGGGATACGCAGTATTTT
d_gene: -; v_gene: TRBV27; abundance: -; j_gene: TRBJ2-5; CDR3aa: CASGRSTQETQYF; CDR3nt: TGTGCCAGCGGGAGATCCACCCAAGAGACCCAGTACTTC
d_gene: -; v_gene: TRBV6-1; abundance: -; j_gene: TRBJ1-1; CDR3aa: CASSFQGRTEAFF; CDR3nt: TGTGCCAGCAGTTTTCAGGGAAGGACTGAAGCTTTCTTT
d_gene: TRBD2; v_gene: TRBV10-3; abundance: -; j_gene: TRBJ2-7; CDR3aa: CATRTSSYEQYF; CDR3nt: TGTGCCACCCGGACTAGCTCCTACGAGCAGTACTTC
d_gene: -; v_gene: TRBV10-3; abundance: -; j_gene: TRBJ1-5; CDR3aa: CAISSQVWQPQHF; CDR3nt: TGTGCCATCAGCAGTCAGGTCTGGCAGCCCCAGCATTTT
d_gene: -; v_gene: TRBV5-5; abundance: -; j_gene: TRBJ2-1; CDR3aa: CASSLGPSSSYNEQFF; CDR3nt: TGTGCCAGCAGCCTTGGTCCCTCTAGTTCCTACAATGAGCAGTTCTTC
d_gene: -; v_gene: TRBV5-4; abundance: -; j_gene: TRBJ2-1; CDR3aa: CASSLPGLGDNEQFF; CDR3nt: TGTGCCAGCAGCCTACCGGGACTGGGGGACAATGAGCAGTTCTTC
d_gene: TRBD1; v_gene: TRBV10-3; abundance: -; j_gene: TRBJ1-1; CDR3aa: CAIKDRDTEAFF; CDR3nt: TGTGCCATCAAGGACAGGGACACTGAAGCTTTCTTT
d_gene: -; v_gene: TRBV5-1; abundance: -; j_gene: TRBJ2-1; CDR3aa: CASSSVDRTGYNEQFF; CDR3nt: TGCGCCAGCAGCTCGGTAGACAGGACGGGCTACAATGAGCAGTTCTTC
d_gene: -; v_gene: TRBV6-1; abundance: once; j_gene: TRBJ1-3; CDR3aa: CASSGQGTGNTIYF; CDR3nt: TGTGCCAGCAGTGGTCAGGGTACTGGAAACACCATATATTTT
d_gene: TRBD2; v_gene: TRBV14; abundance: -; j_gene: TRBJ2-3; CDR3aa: CASSGVSGRADTQYF; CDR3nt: TGTGCCAGCAGTGGAGTCAGCGGGAGGGCAGATACGCAGTATTTT
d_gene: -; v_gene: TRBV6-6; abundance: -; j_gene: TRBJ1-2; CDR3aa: CASRAEGSDYGYTF; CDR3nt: TGTGCCAGCAGGGCGGAGGGGTCTGACTATGGCTACACCTTC
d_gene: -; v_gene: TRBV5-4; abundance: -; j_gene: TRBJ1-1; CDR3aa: CASSLGDRRLMNTEAFF; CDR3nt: TGTGCCAGCAGCTTGGGTGACCGGAGACTAATGAACACTGAAGCTTTCTTT
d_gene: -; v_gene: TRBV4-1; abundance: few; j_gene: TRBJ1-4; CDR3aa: CASSPIAEKLFF; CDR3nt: TGCGCCAGCAGCCCGATAGCTGAAAAACTGTTTTTT
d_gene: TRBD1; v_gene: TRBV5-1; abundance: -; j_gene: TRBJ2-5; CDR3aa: CASSLGSRDRGRGTQYF; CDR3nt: TGCGCCAGCAGCTTGGGATCCCGGGACAGGGGGAGAGGGACCCAGTACTTC
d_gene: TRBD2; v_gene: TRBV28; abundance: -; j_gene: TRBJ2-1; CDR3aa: CASSGKTSGSLTSYNEQFF; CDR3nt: TGTGCCAGCAGTGGAAAGACTAGCGGGAGCCTCACCTCCTACAATGAGCAGTTCTTC
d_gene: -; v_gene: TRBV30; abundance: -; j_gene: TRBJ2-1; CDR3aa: CAWSQLQGIYNEQFF; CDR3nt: TGTGCCTGGAGTCAATTACAGGGAATCTACAATGAGCAGTTCTTC
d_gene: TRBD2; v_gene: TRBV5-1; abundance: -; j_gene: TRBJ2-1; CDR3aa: CASSPGLAGMNEQFF; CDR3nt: TGCGCCAGCAGCCCTGGACTAGCGGGAATGAATGAGCAGTTCTTC
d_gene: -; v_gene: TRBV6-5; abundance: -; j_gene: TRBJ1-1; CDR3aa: CASSYSTGYEAFF; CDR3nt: TGTGCCAGCAGTTACTCGACAGGTTATGAAGCTTTCTTT
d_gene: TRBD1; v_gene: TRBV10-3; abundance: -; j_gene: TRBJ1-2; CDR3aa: CAISDRTGMDGYTF; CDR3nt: TGTGCCATCAGTGACAGGACAGGGATGGATGGCTACACCTTC
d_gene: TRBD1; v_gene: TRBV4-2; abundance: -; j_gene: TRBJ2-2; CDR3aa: CASSHRGTATNTGELFF; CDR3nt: TGTGCCAGCAGCCATAGAGGGACAGCAACGAACACCGGGGAGCTGTTTTTT
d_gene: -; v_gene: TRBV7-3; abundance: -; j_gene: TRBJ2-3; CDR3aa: CASSSPIPGVIDTQYF; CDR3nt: TGTGCCAGCAGCTCTCCCATCCCGGGAGTTATAGATACGCAGTATTTT
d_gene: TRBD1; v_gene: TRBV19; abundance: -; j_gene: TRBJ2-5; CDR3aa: CASSIGGTGQRETQYF; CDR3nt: TGTGCCAGTAGTATAGGCGGGACAGGCCAGCGGGAGACCCAGTACTTC
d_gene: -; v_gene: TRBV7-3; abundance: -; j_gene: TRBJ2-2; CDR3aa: CASNPGGRAGELFF; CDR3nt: TGTGCCAGCAACCCGGGGGGCAGGGCCGGGGAGCTGTTTTTT
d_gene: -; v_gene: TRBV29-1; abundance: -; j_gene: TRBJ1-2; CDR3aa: CSVDLYTF; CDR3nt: TGCAGCGTTGACCTCTACACCTTC
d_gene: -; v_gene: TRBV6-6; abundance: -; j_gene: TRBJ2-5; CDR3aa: CASTLGGTQYF; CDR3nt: TGTGCCAGCACCCTCGGGGGGACCCAGTACTTC
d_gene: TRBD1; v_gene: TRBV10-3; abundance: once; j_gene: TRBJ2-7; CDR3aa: CAIRTGTGIYEQYF; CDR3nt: TGTGCCATCAGAACCGGGACAGGAATCTACGAGCAGTACTTC
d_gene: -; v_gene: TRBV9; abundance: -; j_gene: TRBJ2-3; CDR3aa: CASSVGLGTDTQYF; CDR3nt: TGTGCCAGCAGCGTAGGCCTAGGCACAGATACGCAGTATTTT
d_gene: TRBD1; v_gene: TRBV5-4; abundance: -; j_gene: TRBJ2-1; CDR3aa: CASSLPGQGYNEQFF; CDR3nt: TGTGCCAGCAGCTTGCCGGGACAGGGCTACAATGAGCAGTTCTTC